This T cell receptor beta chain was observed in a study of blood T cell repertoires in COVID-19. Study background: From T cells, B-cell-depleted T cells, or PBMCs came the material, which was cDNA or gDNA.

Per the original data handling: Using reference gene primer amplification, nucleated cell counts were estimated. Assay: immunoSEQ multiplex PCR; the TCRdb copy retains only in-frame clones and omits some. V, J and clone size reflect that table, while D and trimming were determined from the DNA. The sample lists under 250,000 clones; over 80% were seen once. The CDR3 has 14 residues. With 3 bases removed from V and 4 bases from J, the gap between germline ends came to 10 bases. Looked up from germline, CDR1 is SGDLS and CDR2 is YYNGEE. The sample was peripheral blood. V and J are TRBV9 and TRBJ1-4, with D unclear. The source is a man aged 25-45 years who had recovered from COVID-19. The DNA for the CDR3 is TGTGCCAGCAGCGCCGGGGTGGGTAATGAAAAACTGTTTTTT. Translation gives CASSAGVGNEKLFF.